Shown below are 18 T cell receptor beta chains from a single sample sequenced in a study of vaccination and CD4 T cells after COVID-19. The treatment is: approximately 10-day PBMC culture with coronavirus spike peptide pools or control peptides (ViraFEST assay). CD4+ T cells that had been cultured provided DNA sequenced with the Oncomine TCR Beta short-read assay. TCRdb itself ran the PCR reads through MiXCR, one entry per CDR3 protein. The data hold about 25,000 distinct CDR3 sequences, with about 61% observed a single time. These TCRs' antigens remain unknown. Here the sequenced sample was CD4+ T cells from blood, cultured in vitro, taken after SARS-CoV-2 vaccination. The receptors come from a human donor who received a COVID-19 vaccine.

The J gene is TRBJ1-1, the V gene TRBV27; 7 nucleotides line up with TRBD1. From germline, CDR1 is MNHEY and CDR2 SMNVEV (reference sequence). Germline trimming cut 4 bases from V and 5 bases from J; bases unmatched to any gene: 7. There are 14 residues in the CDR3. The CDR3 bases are TGTGCCAGCAGTTCGATCAGGGGGAGTACTGAAGCTTTCTTT. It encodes CASSSIRGSTEAFF.

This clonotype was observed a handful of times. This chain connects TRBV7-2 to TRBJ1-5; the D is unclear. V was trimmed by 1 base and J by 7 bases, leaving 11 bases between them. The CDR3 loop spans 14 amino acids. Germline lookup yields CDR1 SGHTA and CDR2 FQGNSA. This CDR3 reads CASSLGVPPQPQHF. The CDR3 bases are TGTGCCAGCAGCTTAGGGGTCCCCCCACAGCCCCAGCATTTT.

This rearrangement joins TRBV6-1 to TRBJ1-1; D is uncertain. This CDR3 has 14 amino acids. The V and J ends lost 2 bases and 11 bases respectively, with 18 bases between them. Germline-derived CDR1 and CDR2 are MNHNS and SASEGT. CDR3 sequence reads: CASSESGVTGRAFF. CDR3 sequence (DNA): TGTGCCAGCAGTGAATCGGGTGTCACCGGGAGGGCTTTCTTT.

CDR3 in amino acids: CASLPKGGVCNQPQHF. The CDR3 DNA reads as TGCGCCAGCCTACCGAAAGGGGGTGTATGCAATCAGCCCCAGCATTTT. V and J are TRBV10-1 and TRBJ1-5; a weak D match, TRBD1 (6 bases). Trimming took 8 bases from V and 2 from J, leaving 19 bases between them. This CDR3 comprises 16 residues. Germline CDR1 WNHNN, CDR2 SYGVQD (reference sequence).

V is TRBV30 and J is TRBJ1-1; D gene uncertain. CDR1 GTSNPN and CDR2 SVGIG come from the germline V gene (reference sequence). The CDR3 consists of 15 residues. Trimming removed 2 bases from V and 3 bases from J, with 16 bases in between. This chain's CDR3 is CAWSLLGIGYTEAFF. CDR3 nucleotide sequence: TGTGCCTGGAGTCTACTAGGGATCGGATACACTGAAGCTTTCTTT.

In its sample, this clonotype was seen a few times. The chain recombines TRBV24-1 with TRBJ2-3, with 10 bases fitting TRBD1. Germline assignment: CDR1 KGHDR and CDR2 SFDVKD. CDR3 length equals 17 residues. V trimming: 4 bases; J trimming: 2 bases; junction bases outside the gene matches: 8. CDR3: CATSEPGTGAYTDTQYF. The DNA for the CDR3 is TGTGCCACCAGTGAGCCCGGGACAGGGGCTTACACAGATACGCAGTATTTT.

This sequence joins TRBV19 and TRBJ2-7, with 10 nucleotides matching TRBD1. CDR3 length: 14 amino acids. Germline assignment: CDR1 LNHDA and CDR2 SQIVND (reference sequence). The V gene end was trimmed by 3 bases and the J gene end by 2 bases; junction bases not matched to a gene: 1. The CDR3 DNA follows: TGTGCCAGTAGTATGGGGACAGGGGCCTACGAGCAGTACTTC. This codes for CASSMGTGAYEQYF. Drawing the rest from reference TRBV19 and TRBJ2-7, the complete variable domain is DGGITQSPKYLFRKEGQNVTLSCEQNLNHDAMYWYRQDPGQGLRLIYYSQIVNDFQKGDIAEGYSVSREKKESFPLTVTSAQKNPTAFYLCASSMGTGAYEQYFGPGTRLTVT.

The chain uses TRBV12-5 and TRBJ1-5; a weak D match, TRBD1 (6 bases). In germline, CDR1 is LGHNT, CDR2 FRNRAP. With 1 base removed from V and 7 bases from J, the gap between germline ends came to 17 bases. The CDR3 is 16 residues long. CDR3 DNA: TGTGCTAGTGGTTTGGAGGCTCCGGGGGGCGGGCAGCCCCAGCATTTT. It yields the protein CASGLEAPGGGQPQHF. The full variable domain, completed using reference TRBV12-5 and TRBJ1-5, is DARVTQTPRHKVTEMGQEVTMRCQPILGHNTVFWYRQTMMQGLELLAYFRNRAPLDDSGMPKDRFSAEMPDATLATLKIQPSEPRDSAVYFCASGLEAPGGGQPQHFGDGTRLSIL.

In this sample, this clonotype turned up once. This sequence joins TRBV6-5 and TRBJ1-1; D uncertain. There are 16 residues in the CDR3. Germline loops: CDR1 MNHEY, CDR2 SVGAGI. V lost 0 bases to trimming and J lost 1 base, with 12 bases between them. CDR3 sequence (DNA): TGTGCCAGCAGTTACTCGAGAACAGAAAAGAACACTGAAGCTTTCTTT. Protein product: CASSYSRTEKNTEAFF.

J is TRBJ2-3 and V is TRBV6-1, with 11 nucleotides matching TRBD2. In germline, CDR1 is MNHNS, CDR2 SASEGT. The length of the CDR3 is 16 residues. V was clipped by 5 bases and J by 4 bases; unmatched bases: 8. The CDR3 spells CASSRSTSGVPDTQYF. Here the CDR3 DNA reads TGTGCCAGCAGTCGGTCGACTAGCGGGGTTCCAGATACGCAGTATTTT.

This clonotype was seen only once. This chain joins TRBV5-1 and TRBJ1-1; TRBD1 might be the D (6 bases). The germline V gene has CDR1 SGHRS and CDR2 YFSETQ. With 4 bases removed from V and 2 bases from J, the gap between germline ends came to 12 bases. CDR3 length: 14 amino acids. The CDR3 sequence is CASSRGQANTEAFF. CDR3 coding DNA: TGCGCCAGCAGCCGGGGACAAGCTAACACTGAAGCTTTCTTT.

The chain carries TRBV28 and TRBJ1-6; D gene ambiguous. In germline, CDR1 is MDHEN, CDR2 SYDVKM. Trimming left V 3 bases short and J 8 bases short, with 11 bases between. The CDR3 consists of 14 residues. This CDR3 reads CASSFRGSDSPLHF. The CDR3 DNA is TGTGCCAGCAGTTTTCGGGGATCGGATTCACCCCTCCACTTT. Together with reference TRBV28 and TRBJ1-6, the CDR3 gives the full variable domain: DVKVTQSSRYLVKRTGEKVFLECVQDMDHENMFWYRQDPGLGLRLIYFSYDVKMKEKGDIPEGYSVSREKKERFSLILESASTNQTSMYLCASSFRGSDSPLHFGNGTRLTVT.

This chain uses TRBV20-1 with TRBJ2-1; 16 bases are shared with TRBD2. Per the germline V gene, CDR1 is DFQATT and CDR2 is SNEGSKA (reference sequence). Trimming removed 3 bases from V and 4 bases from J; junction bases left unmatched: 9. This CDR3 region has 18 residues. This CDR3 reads CSASKTGLAGGGYNEQFF. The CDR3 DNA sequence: TGCAGTGCTAGTAAAACGGGACTAGCGGGGGGGGGATACAATGAGCAGTTCTTC.

This chain's CDR3 is CASSPRTGAEAFF. The CDR3, as DNA: TGTGCCAGCAGCCCACGGACAGGCGCTGAAGCTTTCTTT. The V call is TRBV11-3, the J call TRBJ1-1; 7 bases agree with TRBD1. Per the germline V gene, CDR1 is SGHNT and CDR2 is YENEEA. The CDR3 spans 13 residues. The V and J ends lost 5 bases and 6 bases, in that order; junction bases with no gene match: 6.

The CDR3 coding sequence is TGCGCCAGCAGCCAGGCGAGGGTACGGGGTGAGACCCAGTACTTC. This codes for CASSQARVRGETQYF. The chain couples TRBV4-1 to TRBJ2-5, with TRBD2 as a possible D gene (5 bases). The CDR3 consists of 15 residues. Germline V gene lookup returns CDR1 MGHRA and CDR2 YSYEKL. V shed 3 bases and J shed 5 bases, with 16 bases lying between them.

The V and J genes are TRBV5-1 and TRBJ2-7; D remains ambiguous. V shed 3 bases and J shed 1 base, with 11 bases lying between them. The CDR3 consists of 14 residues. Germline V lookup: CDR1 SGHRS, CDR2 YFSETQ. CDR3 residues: CASSWGGPSYEQYF. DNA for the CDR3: TGCGCCAGCAGCTGGGGTGGCCCTTCCTACGAGCAGTACTTC.

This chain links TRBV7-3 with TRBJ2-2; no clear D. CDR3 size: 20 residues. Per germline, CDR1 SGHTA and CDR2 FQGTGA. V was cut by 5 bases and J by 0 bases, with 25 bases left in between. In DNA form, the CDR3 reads TGTGCCAGCAGCCCCTACTTATCGTCTGGTAACCCTGCGAACACCGGGGAGCTGTTTTTT. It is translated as CASSPYLSSGNPANTGELFF.

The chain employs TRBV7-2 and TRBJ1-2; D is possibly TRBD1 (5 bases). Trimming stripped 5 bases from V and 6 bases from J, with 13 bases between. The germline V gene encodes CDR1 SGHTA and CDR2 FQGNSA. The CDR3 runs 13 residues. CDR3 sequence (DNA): TGTGCCAGCAGCGGCCCCAGGGTTAATGGCTACACCTTC. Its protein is CASSGPRVNGYTF.